This is a list of T cell receptor beta chains from one sample in a study of neurological immune-mediated disorders. TCRdb fed the 5' RACE reads into MiXCR, producing one record per CDR3 protein. This table holds approximately 82,000 distinct CDR3 sequences, 2.6% found once. Specimen: PBMCs. These receptors were collected from a woman in her 30s with multiple sclerosis. Each CDR3 is given with its conserved first and last residue. A D gene is named only where the DNA matches it firmly. The size of a clone is reported for some rows only, either as once, few or many, or as a class for expanded clones.

d_gene: TRBD1
abundance: many
v_gene: TRBV12-3/TRBV12-4
j_gene: TRBJ1-2
CDR3nt: TGTGCCAGCAGTGGACCGGGACAGGGTGTTTCTGGCTACACCTTC
CDR3aa: CASSGPGQGVSGYTF

d_gene: TRBD1
abundance: many
v_gene: TRBV6-5
j_gene: TRBJ1-1
CDR3nt: TGTGCCAGCAGTTTCGACAGGGGGACTGAAGCTTTCTTT
CDR3aa: CASSFDRGTEAFF

d_gene: -
abundance: many
v_gene: TRBV7-2
j_gene: TRBJ1-2
CDR3nt: TGTGCCAGCAGCTTATCAGGTTTAGGCCTCTATGGCTACACCTTC
CDR3aa: CASSLSGLGLYGYTF

d_gene: -
abundance: many
v_gene: TRBV7-9
j_gene: TRBJ2-7
CDR3nt: TGTGCCAGCAGCCCTGAGCCGAGCTCCTACGAGCAGTACTTC
CDR3aa: CASSPEPSSYEQYF

d_gene: TRBD2
abundance: many
v_gene: TRBV4-3
j_gene: TRBJ2-1
CDR3nt: TGCGCCAGCAGCCAATTCAGCGGGGGGAACAATGAGCAGTTCTTC
CDR3aa: CASSQFSGGNNEQFF

d_gene: -
abundance: many
v_gene: TRBV4-3
j_gene: TRBJ1-1
CDR3nt: TGCGCCAGCAGCCAAGTTTGGCTCCAGAACACTGAAGCTTTCTTT
CDR3aa: CASSQVWLQNTEAFF

d_gene: TRBD2
abundance: -
v_gene: TRBV27
j_gene: TRBJ2-1
CDR3nt: TGTGCCAGCAGTTTAGAAACCCCGGGACTAGCGGTTAACAATGAGCAGTTCTTC
CDR3aa: CASSLETPGLAVNNEQFF

d_gene: -
abundance: many
v_gene: TRBV28
j_gene: TRBJ1-1
CDR3nt: TGTGCCAGCAAGGTGTTAGGGGGAATGAACACTGAAGCTTTCTTT
CDR3aa: CASKVLGGMNTEAFF

d_gene: -
abundance: many
v_gene: TRBV4-3
j_gene: TRBJ1-3
CDR3nt: TGCGCCAGCAGCCAAGATTGGGACGTCTCTGGAAACACCATATATTTT
CDR3aa: CASSQDWDVSGNTIYF

d_gene: -
abundance: many
v_gene: TRBV7-9
j_gene: TRBJ2-5
CDR3nt: TGTGCCAGCAGCTCCCAACAAGAGACCCAGTACTTC
CDR3aa: CASSSQQETQYF

d_gene: -
abundance: many
v_gene: TRBV10-3
j_gene: TRBJ2-5
CDR3nt: TGTGCCATCAGTGCCAGGGGTGGGGAGACCCAGTACTTC
CDR3aa: CAISARGGETQYF

d_gene: TRBD1
abundance: many
v_gene: TRBV6-5
j_gene: TRBJ1-3
CDR3nt: TGTGCCAGCAGACCTGACAGGGCTGGAAACACCATATATTTT
CDR3aa: CASRPDRAGNTIYF

d_gene: TRBD2
abundance: -
v_gene: TRBV18
j_gene: TRBJ2-7
CDR3nt: TGTGCCAGCTCACCCGGGACTAGAGGTGTGGAGCAGTACTTC
CDR3aa: CASSPGTRGVEQYF

d_gene: -
abundance: many
v_gene: TRBV7-2
j_gene: TRBJ2-4
CDR3nt: TGTGCCAGCAGCTTAGGGGGGTCCGAAAACATTCAGTACTTC
CDR3aa: CASSLGGSENIQYF

d_gene: -
abundance: many
v_gene: TRBV6-2/TRBV6-3
j_gene: TRBJ2-5
CDR3nt: TGTGCCAGCAGTTACGGGAACGTCGGGACCATCCAAGAGACCCAGTACTTC
CDR3aa: CASSYGNVGTIQETQYF

d_gene: TRBD2
abundance: few
v_gene: TRBV4-2
j_gene: TRBJ2-7
CDR3nt: TGTGCCAGCAGCCAAGGACTAGCGGAAGGGGGCTACGAGCAGTACTTC
CDR3aa: CASSQGLAEGGYEQYF

d_gene: TRBD1
abundance: -
v_gene: TRBV30
j_gene: TRBJ1-5
CDR3nt: TGTGCCTGGAGTGGGGGACAGGGACCTTTGCAGCCCCAGCATTTT
CDR3aa: CAWSGGQGPLQPQHF

d_gene: -
abundance: many
v_gene: TRBV7-9
j_gene: TRBJ2-1
CDR3nt: TGTGCCAGCAGCCCGCAGGGGAATGAGCAGTTCTTC
CDR3aa: CASSPQGNEQFF

d_gene: TRBD2
abundance: many
v_gene: TRBV7-8
j_gene: TRBJ2-7
CDR3nt: TGTGCCAGCAGCTTAGTCCGTCCAAGCGGGAGGGCCAGGTCCTACGAGCAGTACTTC
CDR3aa: CASSLVRPSGRARSYEQYF

d_gene: -
abundance: many
v_gene: TRBV15
j_gene: TRBJ2-7
CDR3nt: TGTGCCACCAGCAGAGATACGGACGGCCAGCAGTACTTC
CDR3aa: CATSRDTDGQQYF

d_gene: -
abundance: many
v_gene: TRBV20-1
j_gene: TRBJ2-7
CDR3nt: TGCAGTGGGCAGGGTACCTTAAACGAGCAGTACTTC
CDR3aa: CSGQGTLNEQYF

d_gene: TRBD1
abundance: many
v_gene: TRBV4-3
j_gene: TRBJ2-2
CDR3nt: TGCGCCAGCAGCCAAGACCGCTCGGGACAGGAGAACACCGGGGAGCTGTTTTTT
CDR3aa: CASSQDRSGQENTGELFF

d_gene: TRBD2
abundance: many
v_gene: TRBV15
j_gene: TRBJ2-1
CDR3nt: TGTGCCACCAGCGGAATCCGCAGCGGGAGGGTCAATGAGCAGTTCTTC
CDR3aa: CATSGIRSGRVNEQFF

d_gene: -
abundance: many
v_gene: TRBV12-3/TRBV12-4
j_gene: TRBJ1-1
CDR3nt: TGTGCCAGCAGGCCGAACGGACGGGACACTGAAGCTTTCTTT
CDR3aa: CASRPNGRDTEAFF

d_gene: -
abundance: -
v_gene: TRBV3-1
j_gene: TRBJ1-5
CDR3nt: TGTGCCAGCAGCCAAGACGGGATTAGCAATAAGACCCAGAATTTT
CDR3aa: CASSQDGISNKTQNF

d_gene: TRBD2
abundance: many
v_gene: TRBV9
j_gene: TRBJ2-1
CDR3nt: TGTGCCAGCAGCGGGGGACTAGCGGTAACCTACAATGAGCAGTTCTTC
CDR3aa: CASSGGLAVTYNEQFF

d_gene: -
abundance: many
v_gene: TRBV24-1
j_gene: TRBJ2-3
CDR3nt: TGTGCCACCAGTGATTCATCGGCGGGTCTTGGGGATACGCAGTATTTT
CDR3aa: CATSDSSAGLGDTQYF

d_gene: TRBD1
abundance: many
v_gene: TRBV5-5
j_gene: TRBJ1-4
CDR3nt: TGTGCCAGCAGCTTATCAGGGGGCGCAGATGAAAAACTGTTTTTT
CDR3aa: CASSLSGGADEKLFF

d_gene: -
abundance: many
v_gene: TRBV7-9
j_gene: TRBJ2-7
CDR3nt: TGTGCCAGCAGCCCCGGGAGGGGACAGGGTGTGCACGAGCAGTACTTC
CDR3aa: CASSPGRGQGVHEQYF

d_gene: TRBD1
abundance: many
v_gene: TRBV7-2
j_gene: TRBJ2-2
CDR3nt: TGTGCCAGCAGCCAAGCCCCTGGGACAGCGAACACCGGGGAGCTGTTTTTT
CDR3aa: CASSQAPGTANTGELFF

d_gene: -
abundance: many
v_gene: TRBV15
j_gene: TRBJ2-5
CDR3nt: TGTGCCACCAGCACTAAAGACAGGACCCAAGAGACCCAGTACTTC
CDR3aa: CATSTKDRTQETQYF

d_gene: -
abundance: many
v_gene: TRBV7-8
j_gene: TRBJ2-1
CDR3nt: TGTGCCAGCAGCTTAAGTGGGCCCTATGAGAATGAGCAGTTCTTC
CDR3aa: CASSLSGPYENEQFF

d_gene: TRBD2
abundance: many
v_gene: TRBV20-1
j_gene: TRBJ2-5
CDR3nt: TGCAGTGCTCAACCGGGAGGCGAGACCCAGTACTTC
CDR3aa: CSAQPGGETQYF

d_gene: TRBD2
abundance: many
v_gene: TRBV5-1
j_gene: TRBJ2-1
CDR3nt: TGCGCCAGCAGGACTAGCGGGACTTACAATGAGCAGTTCTTC
CDR3aa: CASRTSGTYNEQFF

d_gene: -
abundance: many
v_gene: TRBV5-1
j_gene: TRBJ2-3
CDR3nt: TGCGCCAGCAGCCCCCGGGGAGACACAGATACGCAGTATTTT
CDR3aa: CASSPRGDTDTQYF

d_gene: -
abundance: many
v_gene: TRBV20-1
j_gene: TRBJ2-5
CDR3nt: TGCAGTGCTCCACCGCAAGGGGGGGTGGGGGAGACCCAGTACTTC
CDR3aa: CSAPPQGGVGETQYF

d_gene: -
abundance: many
v_gene: TRBV28
j_gene: TRBJ1-2
CDR3nt: TGTGCCAGCAGTCAACAGCTCCTCTCTGGCTACACCTTC
CDR3aa: CASSQQLLSGYTF

d_gene: -
abundance: many
v_gene: TRBV29-1
j_gene: TRBJ1-1
CDR3nt: TGCAGCGTTGTTTCGGGGAACACTGAAGCTTTCTTT
CDR3aa: CSVVSGNTEAFF

d_gene: TRBD2
abundance: many
v_gene: TRBV20-1
j_gene: TRBJ2-1
CDR3nt: TGCAGTGCTCACCCCGGGACTAGCGGATACAATGAGCAGTTCTTC
CDR3aa: CSAHPGTSGYNEQFF

d_gene: TRBD1
abundance: many
v_gene: TRBV5-1
j_gene: TRBJ2-1
CDR3nt: TGCGCCAGCACCGACGGGACAGCTGACAATGAGCAGTTCTTC
CDR3aa: CASTDGTADNEQFF

d_gene: -
abundance: many
v_gene: TRBV6-2/TRBV6-3
j_gene: TRBJ2-2
CDR3nt: TGTGCCAGCGGGCGGCAGAGCACCGGGGAGCTGTTTTTT
CDR3aa: CASGRQSTGELFF

d_gene: -
abundance: many
v_gene: TRBV9
j_gene: TRBJ2-7
CDR3nt: TGTGCCAGCAGCGTAGTGGGCGACTTCTACGAGCAGTACTTC
CDR3aa: CASSVVGDFYEQYF

d_gene: -
abundance: -
v_gene: TRBV30
j_gene: TRBJ2-7
CDR3nt: TGTGCCCGGAGTACCGGGACATTGAGCGAGCAGTACTTC
CDR3aa: CARSTGTLSEQYF

d_gene: TRBD2
abundance: many
v_gene: TRBV24-1
j_gene: TRBJ2-1
CDR3nt: TGTGCCACCAGAGGCCGGGGGGAGTCCTACAATGAGCAGTTCTTC
CDR3aa: CATRGRGESYNEQFF

d_gene: -
abundance: many
v_gene: TRBV20-1
j_gene: TRBJ2-1
CDR3nt: TGCAGTGCGGGACGGCTTACCTACAATGAGCAGTTCTTC
CDR3aa: CSAGRLTYNEQFF

d_gene: TRBD1
abundance: many
v_gene: TRBV5-1
j_gene: TRBJ1-2
CDR3nt: TGCGCCAGCAGCCTGGGACAGGGGAGCTATGGCTACACCTTC
CDR3aa: CASSLGQGSYGYTF

d_gene: TRBD1
abundance: many
v_gene: TRBV7-9
j_gene: TRBJ2-2
CDR3nt: TGTGCCAGCAGCCCCGGGACAGGGGGCGCTGGCGGGGAGCTGTTTTTT
CDR3aa: CASSPGTGGAGGELFF

d_gene: -
abundance: many
v_gene: TRBV29-1
j_gene: TRBJ2-3
CDR3nt: TGCAGCGGAGCGGGCCGGAGCACAGATACGCAGTATTTT
CDR3aa: CSGAGRSTDTQYF

d_gene: -
abundance: many
v_gene: TRBV7-2
j_gene: TRBJ2-7
CDR3nt: TGTGCCAGCAGCTTAACCGCGGGGGCGAACTCCTACGAGCAGTACTTC
CDR3aa: CASSLTAGANSYEQYF

d_gene: -
abundance: many
v_gene: TRBV25-1
j_gene: TRBJ2-2
CDR3nt: TGTGCCAGCAGTGCAGGGGTCGGGGAGCTGTTTTTT
CDR3aa: CASSAGVGELFF

d_gene: TRBD2
abundance: many
v_gene: TRBV11-3
j_gene: TRBJ2-1
CDR3nt: TGTGCCAGCAAGCTTGGAAGTGGACTAGCGGGAGTCTTGGGTCCGAATGAGCAGTTCTTC
CDR3aa: CASKLGSGLAGVLGPNEQFF

d_gene: TRBD1
abundance: many
v_gene: TRBV9
j_gene: TRBJ2-7
CDR3nt: TGTGCCAGCAGCCCCCGGGGACAGGGATACGAGCAGTACTTC
CDR3aa: CASSPRGQGYEQYF

d_gene: TRBD1
abundance: many
v_gene: TRBV12-3/TRBV12-4
j_gene: TRBJ2-2
CDR3nt: TGTGCCAGCACCCAAACAGGGGGCTTCACCGGGGAGCTGTTTTTT
CDR3aa: CASTQTGGFTGELFF